Given below is one T cell receptor (beta chain) in context. Its antigen is still unknown. This entry comes from a study of beta chain features in type 1 diabetes. Study-wide results and caveats: A moderate, significant TCRB CDR3 shortening appeared in type 1 diabetes across four CD4+ subsets.

The authors reverse transcribed all of the isolated RNA, so sequencing captured expressed TCRB transcripts. The data were produced by immunoSEQ multiplex PCR, yet TCRdb's version contains in-frame clones alone and is incomplete. The data hold around 340,000 clones, with about a tenth observed a single time. Germline V gene data show CDR1 as LNHDA and CDR2 as SQIVND (reference sequence). The V gene lost 1 base and the J gene lost 3 bases, with 10 bases spanning the gap. CDR3 length equals 15 residues. The TCR sequence derives from a man in his thirties or forties with type 1 diabetes. V gene TRBV19 combines with J gene TRBJ1-5; D is possibly TRBD1 (5 bases). Input material: central memory CD4+ T cells from blood. CDR3 protein: CASSIGQGLNQPQHF. CDR3 sequence (DNA): TGTGCCAGTAGTATAGGGCAGGGCCTCAATCAGCCCCAGCATTTT.